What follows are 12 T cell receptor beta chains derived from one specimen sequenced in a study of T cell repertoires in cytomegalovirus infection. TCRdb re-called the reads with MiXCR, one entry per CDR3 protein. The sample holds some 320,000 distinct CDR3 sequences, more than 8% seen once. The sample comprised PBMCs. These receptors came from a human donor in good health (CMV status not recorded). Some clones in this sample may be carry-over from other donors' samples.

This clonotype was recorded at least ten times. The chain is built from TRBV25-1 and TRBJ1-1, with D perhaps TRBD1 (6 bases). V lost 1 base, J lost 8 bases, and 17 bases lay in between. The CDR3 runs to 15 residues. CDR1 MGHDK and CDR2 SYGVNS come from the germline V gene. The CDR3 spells CASSESAGAGVEAFF. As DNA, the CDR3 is TGTGCCAGCAGTGAATCCGCAGGGGCGGGAGTAGAAGCTTTCTTT. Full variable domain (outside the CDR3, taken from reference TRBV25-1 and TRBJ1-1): EADIYQTPRYLVIGTGKKITLECSQTMGHDKMYWYQQDPGMELHLIHYSYGVNSTEKGDLSSESTVSRIRTEHFPLTLESARPSHTSQYLCASSESAGAGVEAFFGQGTRLTVV.

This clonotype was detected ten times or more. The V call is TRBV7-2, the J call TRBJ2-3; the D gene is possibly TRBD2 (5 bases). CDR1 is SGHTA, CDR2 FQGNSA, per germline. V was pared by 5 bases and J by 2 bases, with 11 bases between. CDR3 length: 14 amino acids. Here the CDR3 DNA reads TGTGCCAGCAGCCCCCGGACTTACACAGATACGCAGTATTTT. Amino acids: CASSPRTYTDTQYF.

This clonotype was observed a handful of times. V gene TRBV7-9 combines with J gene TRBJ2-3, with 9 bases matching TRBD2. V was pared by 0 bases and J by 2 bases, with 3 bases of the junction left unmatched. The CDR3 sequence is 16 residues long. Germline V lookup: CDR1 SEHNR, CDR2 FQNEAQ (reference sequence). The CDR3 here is CASSLALAGPTDTQYF. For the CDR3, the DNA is TGTGCCAGCAGCTTAGCCCTAGCGGGGCCCACAGATACGCAGTATTTT.

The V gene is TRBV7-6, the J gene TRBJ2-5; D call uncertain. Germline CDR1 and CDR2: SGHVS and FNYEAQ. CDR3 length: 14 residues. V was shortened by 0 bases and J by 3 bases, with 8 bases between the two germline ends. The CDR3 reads CASSLAGFEETQYF. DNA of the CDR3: TGTGCCAGCAGCTTAGCGGGGTTTGAAGAGACCCAGTACTTC.

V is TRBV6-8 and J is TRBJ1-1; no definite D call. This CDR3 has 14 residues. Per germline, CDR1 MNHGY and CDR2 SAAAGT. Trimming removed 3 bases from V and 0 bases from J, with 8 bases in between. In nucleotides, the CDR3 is TGTGCCAGCAGTTATACTGGACTGAACACTGAAGCTTTCTTT. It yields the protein CASSYTGLNTEAFF.

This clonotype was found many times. CDR3 bases: TGCAGTCCGACGGAGACTAGCGGCTCCCATACGCAGTATTTT. Amino acid sequence: CSPTETSGSHTQYF. This rearrangement joins TRBV20-1 to TRBJ2-3; 9 bases align to TRBD2. Trimming removed 8 bases from V and 7 bases from J; junction bases left unmatched: 13. Per germline, CDR1 DFQATT and CDR2 SNEGSKA (reference sequence). This CDR3 comprises 14 residues.

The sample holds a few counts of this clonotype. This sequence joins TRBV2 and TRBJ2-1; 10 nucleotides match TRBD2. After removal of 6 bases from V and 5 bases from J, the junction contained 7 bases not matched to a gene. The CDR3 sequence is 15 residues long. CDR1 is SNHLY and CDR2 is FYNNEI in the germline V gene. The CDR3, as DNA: TGTGCCAGCAGCGATAGCGGGAGGTGGGACAATGAGCAGTTCTTC. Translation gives CASSDSGRWDNEQFF. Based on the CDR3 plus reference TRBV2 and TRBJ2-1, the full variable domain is EPEVTQTPSHQVTQMGQEVILRCVPISNHLYFYWYRQILGQKVEFLVSFYNNEISEKSEIFDDQFSVERPDGSNFTLKIRSTKLEDSAMYFCASSDSGRWDNEQFFGPGTRLTVL.

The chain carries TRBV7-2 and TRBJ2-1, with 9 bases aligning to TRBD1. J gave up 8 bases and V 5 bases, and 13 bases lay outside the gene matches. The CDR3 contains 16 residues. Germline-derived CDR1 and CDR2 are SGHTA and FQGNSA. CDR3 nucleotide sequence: TGTGCCAGCAGCCCTCCCGGGACAGGGTTCGTCGATGAGCAGTTCTTC. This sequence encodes CASSPPGTGFVDEQFF.

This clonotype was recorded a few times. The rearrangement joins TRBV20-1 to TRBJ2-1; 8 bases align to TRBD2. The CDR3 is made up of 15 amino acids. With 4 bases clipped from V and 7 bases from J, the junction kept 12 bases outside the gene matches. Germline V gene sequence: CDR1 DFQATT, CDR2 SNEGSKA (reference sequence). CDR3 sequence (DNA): TGCAGTGCTAACGGGGGGGCCGCACCACGAAATGAGCAGTTCTTC. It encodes CSANGGAAPRNEQFF.

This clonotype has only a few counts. CDR3 residues: CSAFSLSGSSYNEQFF. The CDR3 region has the DNA TGCAGTGCCTTCTCGTTGTCCGGGAGCTCCTACAATGAGCAGTTCTTC. The chain employs TRBV20-1 and TRBJ2-1, with TRBD2 as a possible D gene (6 bases). V was shortened by 6 bases and J by 0 bases, with 18 bases between the two germline ends. CDR3 size: 16 residues. Germline CDR1 reads DFQATT; CDR2 reads SNEGSKA (reference sequence).

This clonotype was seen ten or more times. The CDR3 bases are TGTGCCAGCAGTAGGCACTTATACAATGAGCAGTTCTTC. It is translated as CASSRHLYNEQFF. V and J are TRBV6-6 and TRBJ2-1; D remains ambiguous. This CDR3 is built from 13 residues. Germline V gene data show CDR1 as MNHNY and CDR2 as SVGAGI (reference sequence). The germline V and J ends were trimmed by 5 bases and 4 bases, with 9 bases remaining between them.

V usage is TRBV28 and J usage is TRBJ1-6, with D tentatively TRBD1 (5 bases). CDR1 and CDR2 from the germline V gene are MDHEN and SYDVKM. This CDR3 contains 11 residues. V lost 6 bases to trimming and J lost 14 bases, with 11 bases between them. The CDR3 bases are TGTGCCAGCAGCTCAGACAGAGCCCTCCACTTT. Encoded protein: CASSSDRALHF.